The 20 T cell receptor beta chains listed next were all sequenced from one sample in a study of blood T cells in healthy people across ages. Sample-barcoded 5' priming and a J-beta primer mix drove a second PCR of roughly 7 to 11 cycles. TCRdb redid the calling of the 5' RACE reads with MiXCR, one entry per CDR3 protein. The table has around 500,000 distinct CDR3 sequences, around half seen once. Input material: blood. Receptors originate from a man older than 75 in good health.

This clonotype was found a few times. CDR3 coding DNA: TGTGCCAGCAGCCCCCACGCTAATGAAAAACTGTTTTTT. It codes for CASSPHANEKLFF. The chain joins TRBV28 to TRBJ1-4; D gene uncertain. Germline V gene lookup returns CDR1 MDHEN and CDR2 SYDVKM. This CDR3 comprises 13 residues. V was pared by 6 bases and J by 3 bases, with 8 bases between. Full variable domain (remainder filled in from reference TRBV28 and TRBJ1-4): DVKVTQSSRYLVKRTGEKVFLECVQDMDHENMFWYRQDPGLGLRLIYFSYDVKMKEKGDIPEGYSVSREKKERFSLILESASTNQTSMYLCASSPHANEKLFFGSGTQLSVL.

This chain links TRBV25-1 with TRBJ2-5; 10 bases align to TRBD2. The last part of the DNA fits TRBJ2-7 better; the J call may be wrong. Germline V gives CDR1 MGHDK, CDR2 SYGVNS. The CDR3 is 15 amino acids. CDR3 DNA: TGTGCCAGCAGCCCCTTGGCTAGCGGGAGAGACGAGCAGTACTTC. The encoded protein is CASSPLASGRDEQYF.

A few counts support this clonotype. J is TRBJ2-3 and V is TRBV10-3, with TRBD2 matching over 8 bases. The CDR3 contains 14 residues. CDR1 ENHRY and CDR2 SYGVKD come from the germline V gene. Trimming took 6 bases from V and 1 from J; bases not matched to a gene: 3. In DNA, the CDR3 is TGTGCCATCAGGATTAGCGGGGGCACAGATACGCAGTATTTT. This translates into CAIRISGGTDTQYF.

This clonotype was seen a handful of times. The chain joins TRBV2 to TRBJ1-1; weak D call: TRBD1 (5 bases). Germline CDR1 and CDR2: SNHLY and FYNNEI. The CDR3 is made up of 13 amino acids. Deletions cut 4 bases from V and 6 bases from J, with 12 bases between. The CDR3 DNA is TGTGCCAGCAGTGGGCAGGGAGGCGCTGAAGCTTTCTTT. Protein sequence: CASSGQGGAEAFF. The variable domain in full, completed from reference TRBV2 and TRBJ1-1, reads EPEVTQTPSHQVTQMGQEVILRCVPISNHLYFYWYRQILGQKVEFLVSFYNNEISEKSEIFDDQFSVERPDGSNFTLKIRSTKLEDSAMYFCASSGQGGAEAFFGQGTRLTVV.

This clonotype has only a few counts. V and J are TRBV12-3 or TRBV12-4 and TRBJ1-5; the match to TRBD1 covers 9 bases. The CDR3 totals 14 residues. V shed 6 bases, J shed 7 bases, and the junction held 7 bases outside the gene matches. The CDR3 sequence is CASSPGQGRQPQHF. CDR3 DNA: TGTGCCAGCAGCCCTGGACAGGGGAGACAGCCCCAGCATTTT.

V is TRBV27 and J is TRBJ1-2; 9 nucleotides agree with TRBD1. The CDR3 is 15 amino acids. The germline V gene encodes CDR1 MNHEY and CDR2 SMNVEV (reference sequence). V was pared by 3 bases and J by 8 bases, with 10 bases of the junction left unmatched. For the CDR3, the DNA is TGTGCCAGCAGTTTCCACACAGGGGGCGCCAGGGGCTACACCTTC. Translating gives CASSFHTGGARGYTF.

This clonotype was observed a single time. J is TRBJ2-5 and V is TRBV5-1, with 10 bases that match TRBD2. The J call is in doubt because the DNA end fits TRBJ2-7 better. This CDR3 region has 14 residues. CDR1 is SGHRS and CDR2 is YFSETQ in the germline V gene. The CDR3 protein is CASSNSGGFSEQYF. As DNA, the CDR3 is TGCGCCAGCAGCAATAGCGGGGGGTTCTCCGAGCAGTACTTC.

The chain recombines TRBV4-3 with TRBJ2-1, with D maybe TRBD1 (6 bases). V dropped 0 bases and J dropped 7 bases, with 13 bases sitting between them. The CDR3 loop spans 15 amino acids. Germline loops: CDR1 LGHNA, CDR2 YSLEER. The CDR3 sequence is CASSQDQGSLNEQFF. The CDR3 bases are TGCGCCAGCAGCCAAGATCAGGGGAGTCTGAATGAGCAGTTCTTC.

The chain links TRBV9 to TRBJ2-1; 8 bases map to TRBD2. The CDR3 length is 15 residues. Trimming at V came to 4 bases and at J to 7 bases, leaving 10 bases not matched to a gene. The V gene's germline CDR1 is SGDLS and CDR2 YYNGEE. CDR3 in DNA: TGTGCCAGCAGCACTAGGACTAGCTCCGGAAATGAGCAGTTCTTC. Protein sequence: CASSTRTSSGNEQFF.

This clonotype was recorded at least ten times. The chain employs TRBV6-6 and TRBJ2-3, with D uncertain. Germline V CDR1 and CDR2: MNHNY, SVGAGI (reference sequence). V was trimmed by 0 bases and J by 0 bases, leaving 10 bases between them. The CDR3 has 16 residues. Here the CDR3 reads CASSYSSRQSTDTQYF. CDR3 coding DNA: TGTGCCAGCAGTTACTCGAGCCGACAAAGCACAGATACGCAGTATTTT.

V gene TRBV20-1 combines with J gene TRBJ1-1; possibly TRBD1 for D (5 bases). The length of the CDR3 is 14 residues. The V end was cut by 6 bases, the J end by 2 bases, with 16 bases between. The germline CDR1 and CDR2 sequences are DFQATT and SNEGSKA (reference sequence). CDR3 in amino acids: CSAGARWGNTEAFF. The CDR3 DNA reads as TGCAGTGCAGGGGCTAGGTGGGGTAACACTGAAGCTTTCTTT.

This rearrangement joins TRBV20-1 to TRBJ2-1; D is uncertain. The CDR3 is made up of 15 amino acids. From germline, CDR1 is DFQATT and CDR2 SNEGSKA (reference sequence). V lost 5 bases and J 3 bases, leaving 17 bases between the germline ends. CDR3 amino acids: CSAPQSWADYNEQFF. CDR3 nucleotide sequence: TGCAGTGCTCCCCAATCCTGGGCGGACTACAATGAGCAGTTCTTC.

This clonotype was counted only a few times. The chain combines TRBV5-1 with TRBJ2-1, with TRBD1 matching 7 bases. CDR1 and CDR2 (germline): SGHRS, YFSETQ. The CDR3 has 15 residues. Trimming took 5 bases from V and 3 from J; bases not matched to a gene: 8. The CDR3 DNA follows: TGCGCCAGCAGAATGACCGGGACAGACTACAATGAGCAGTTCTTC. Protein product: CASRMTGTDYNEQFF.

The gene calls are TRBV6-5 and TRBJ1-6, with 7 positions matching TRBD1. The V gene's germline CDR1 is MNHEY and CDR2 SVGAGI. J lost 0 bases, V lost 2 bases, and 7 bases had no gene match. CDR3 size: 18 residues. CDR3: CASSYADRTSSYNSPLHF. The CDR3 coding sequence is TGTGCCAGCAGTTACGCGGACAGGACGAGCTCCTATAATTCACCCCTCCACTTT.

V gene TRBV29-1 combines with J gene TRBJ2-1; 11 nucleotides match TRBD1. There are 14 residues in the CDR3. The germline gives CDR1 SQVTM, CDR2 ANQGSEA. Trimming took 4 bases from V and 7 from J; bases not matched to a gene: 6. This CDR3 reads CSVVTGTGGNEQFF. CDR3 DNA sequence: TGCAGCGTTGTGACCGGGACAGGGGGGAATGAGCAGTTCTTC.

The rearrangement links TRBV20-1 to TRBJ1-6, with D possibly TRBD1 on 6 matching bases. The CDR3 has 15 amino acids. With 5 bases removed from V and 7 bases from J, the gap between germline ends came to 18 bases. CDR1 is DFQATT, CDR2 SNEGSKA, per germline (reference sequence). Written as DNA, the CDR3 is TGCAGTGCTGACGGGACACACAGTAAAAATTCACCCCTCCACTTT. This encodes CSADGTHSKNSPLHF.

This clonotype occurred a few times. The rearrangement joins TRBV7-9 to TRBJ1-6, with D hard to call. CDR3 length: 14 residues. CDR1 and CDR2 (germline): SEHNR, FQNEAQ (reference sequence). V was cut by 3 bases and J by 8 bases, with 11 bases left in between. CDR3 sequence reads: CASSLSGNDSPLHF. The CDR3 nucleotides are TGTGCCAGCAGCTTGTCTGGGAATGATTCACCCCTCCACTTT.

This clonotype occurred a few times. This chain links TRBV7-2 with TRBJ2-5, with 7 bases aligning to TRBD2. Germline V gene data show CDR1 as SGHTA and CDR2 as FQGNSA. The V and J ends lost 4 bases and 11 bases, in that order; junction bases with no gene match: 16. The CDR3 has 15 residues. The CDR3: CASSSGASGNFGQYF. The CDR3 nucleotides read TGTGCCAGCAGCTCCGGGGCGAGCGGGAACTTTGGGCAGTACTTC.

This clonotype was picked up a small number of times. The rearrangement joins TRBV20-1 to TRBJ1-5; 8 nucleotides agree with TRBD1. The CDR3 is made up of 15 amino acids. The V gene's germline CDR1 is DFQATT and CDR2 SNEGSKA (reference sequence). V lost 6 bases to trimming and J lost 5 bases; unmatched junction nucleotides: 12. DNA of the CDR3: TGCAGTGCCCTTCGTGGACAGGGTCATGATCAGCCCCAGCATTTT. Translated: CSALRGQGHDQPQHF.

The CDR3 nucleotides read TGCAGCGTAACCGGGACAGGGGCTGGTATGAACACCGGGGAGCTGTTTTTT. It translates to CSVTGTGAGMNTGELFF. V gene TRBV29-1 combines with J gene TRBJ2-2; 10 bases match TRBD1. The CDR3 consists of 17 residues. The junction had 11 bases not matched to a gene; V was cut back by 6 bases and J by 1 base. CDR1 and CDR2 from the germline V gene are SQVTM and ANQGSEA.